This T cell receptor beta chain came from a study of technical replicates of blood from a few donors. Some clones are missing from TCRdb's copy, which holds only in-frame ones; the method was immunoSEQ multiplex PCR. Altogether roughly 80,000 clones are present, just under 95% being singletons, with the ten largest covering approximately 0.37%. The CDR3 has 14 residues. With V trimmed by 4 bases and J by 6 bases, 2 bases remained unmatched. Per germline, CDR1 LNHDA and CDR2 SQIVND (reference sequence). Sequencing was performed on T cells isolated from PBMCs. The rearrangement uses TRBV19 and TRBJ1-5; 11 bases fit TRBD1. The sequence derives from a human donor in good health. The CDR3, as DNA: TGTGCCAGTAGTACGGACAGGGGGCTTCAGCCCCAGCATTTT. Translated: CASSTDRGLQPQHF. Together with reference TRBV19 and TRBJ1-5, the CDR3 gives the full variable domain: DGGITQSPKYLFRKEGQNVTLSCEQNLNHDAMYWYRQDPGQGLRLIYYSQIVNDFQKGDIAEGYSVSREKKESFPLTVTSAQKNPTAFYLCASSTDRGLQPQHFGDGTRLSIL.